These 22 T cell receptor beta chains were all obtained from the same sample, sequenced in a study of blood T cell repertoires in COVID-19. Here immunoSEQ multiplex PCR was the method, and the copy in TCRdb shows in-frame clones only, minus some. This sample yields 100,000 to 150,000 clones, of which about 90% are seen a single time; 3.6% belongs to the top ten. The sample comprised peripheral blood. These receptors were taken from a woman aged 55-69 years with acute or convalescent COVID-19.

This chain links TRBV6-2 or TRBV6-3 with TRBJ1-1, with D unclear. Looked up from germline, CDR1 is MNHEY and CDR2 is SVGEGT. The length of the CDR3 is 14 residues. V lost 6 bases to trimming and J lost 2 bases, with 13 bases between them. In nucleotides, the CDR3 is TGTGCCAGCAGCCAGAGCCGGGGTAACACTGAAGCTTTCTTT. Its protein product is CASSQSRGNTEAFF.

J is TRBJ1-4 and V is TRBV19; D remains ambiguous. Germline CDR1 is LNHDA and CDR2 is SQIVND (reference sequence). The V end was cut by 5 bases, the J end by 8 bases, with 12 bases between. This CDR3 is built from 13 residues. DNA of the CDR3: TGTGCCAGTAGTCCAGGAGAGCGGGAAAAACTGTTTTTT. It is translated as CASSPGEREKLFF.

The rearrangement joins TRBV11-3 to TRBJ1-1; perhaps TRBD1 as D (6 bases). V lost 1 base and J lost 4, with 7 bases in between. The V gene's germline CDR1 is SGHNT and CDR2 YENEEA. This CDR3 comprises 13 residues. CDR3: CASSLVRGTEAFF. CDR3 coding DNA: TGTGCCAGCAGCTTAGTCAGGGGCACTGAAGCTTTCTTT.

V is TRBV19 and J is TRBJ1-2; D remains ambiguous. The CDR3 contains 12 residues. V dropped 7 bases and J dropped 8 bases, with 14 bases sitting between them. From germline, CDR1 is LNHDA and CDR2 SQIVND (reference sequence). This CDR3 reads CASKGGREGYTF. The CDR3 DNA reads TGTGCCAGTAAGGGCGGGAGAGAGGGCTACACCTTC.

This clone was seen a single time. The chain joins TRBV18 to TRBJ2-7; TRBD1 matches at 7 bases. The germline V gene has CDR1 KGHSH and CDR2 LQKENI. This CDR3 is 14 amino acids long. The V segment lost 3 bases and the J segment 3 bases; nucleotides outside the gene matches: 5. CDR3 sequence: CASSPVGQSYEQYV. The CDR3 region has the DNA TGTGCCAGCTCACCCGTGGGACAGAGCTACGAGCAGTACGTC.

CDR3 coding DNA: TGTGCCAGTAGTATAGTGGCTAGCGGGATTGGGGTTTCTAGCACAGATACGCAGTATTTT. It translates to CASSIVASGIGVSSTDTQYF. The rearrangement joins TRBV19 to TRBJ2-3, with TRBD2 identical over 9 bases. Germline trimming cut 1 base from V and 0 bases from J; bases unmatched to any gene: 14. The CDR3 extends over 20 amino acids. Germline V gives CDR1 LNHDA, CDR2 SQIVND (reference sequence).

This clone was observed once. The V gene is TRBV6-5, the J gene TRBJ2-3, with TRBD1 matching over 10 bases. Germline CDR1 and CDR2: MNHEY and SVGAGI. V was pared by 2 bases and J by 4 bases, with 6 bases of the junction left unmatched. The CDR3 loop spans 16 amino acids. CDR3 amino acids: CASSYTDRGPADTQYF. In nucleotides, the CDR3 is TGTGCCAGCAGTTACACCGACAGGGGGCCAGCAGATACGCAGTATTTT.

The V and J genes are TRBV5-4 and TRBJ2-3, with 7 bases lining up with TRBD1. CDR1 and CDR2 from the germline V gene are SGHNT and YYREEE (reference sequence). J was trimmed by 1 base and V by 5 bases; bases with no gene match: 13. The CDR3 runs 17 residues. As DNA, the CDR3 is TGTGCCAGCAGGGACCCCCACAGGGGATGGGGCACAGATACGCAGTATTTT. Translating it yields CASRDPHRGWGTDTQYF.

The CDR3 sequence: CASSGTVGGYTF. As DNA, the CDR3 is TGTGCCAGCAGCGGGACAGTGGGTGGCTACACCTTC. The chain recombines TRBV27 with TRBJ1-2, with 7 bases that match TRBD1. The CDR3 sequence is 12 residues long. The germline V gene encodes CDR1 MNHEY and CDR2 SMNVEV (reference sequence). V lost 6 bases and J lost 7; bases outside the gene matches: 5.

This chain links TRBV1 with TRBJ2-1; the tabulated D call, TRBD2, remains unverified against the DNA. TRBV1 is a pseudogene. The length of the CDR3 is 17 residues. The CDR3 nucleotides are TGCACCAGCAGCCTCATGGCTAGCGGGAGCTCCTACAATGAGCAGTTCTTC. Translated, it gives CTSSLMASGSSYNEQFF.

The V gene is TRBV5-1, the J gene TRBJ1-1; a possible D gene is TRBD1 (5 bases). The V gene lost 9 bases and the J gene lost 4 bases, with 19 bases spanning the gap. CDR3 length: 14 residues. In germline, CDR1 is SGHRS, CDR2 YFSETQ. CDR3 sequence (DNA): TGCGCCACCACCTTGGGGGACGGGGGCACTGAAGCTTTCTTT. Encoded protein: CATTLGDGGTEAFF.

CDR3 nucleotide sequence: TGTGCCAGCAGTTCCCTTATTTCTAACGAGCAGTACGTC. Translation: CASSSLISNEQYV. The gene calls are TRBV27 and TRBJ2-7; D unresolved. Germline CDR1 reads MNHEY; CDR2 reads SMNVEV (reference sequence). Trimming left V 4 bases short and J 5 bases short, with 12 bases between. The CDR3 is 13 residues long.

The chain has TRBV28 and TRBJ1-5; 7 bases are a match to TRBD1. V lost 7 bases and J lost 6; bases outside the gene matches: 3. The CDR3 extends over 12 amino acids. The V gene's germline CDR1 is MDHEN and CDR2 SYDVKM. CDR3 loop: CASTTGSQPQHF. Here the CDR3 DNA reads TGTGCCAGCACGACAGGGAGTCAGCCCCAGCATTTT.

This rearrangement joins TRBV5-4 to TRBJ2-7; D perhaps matches TRBD1 (6 bases). CDR1 and CDR2 from the germline V gene are SGHNT and YYREEE (reference sequence). The V end was cut by 7 bases, the J end by 4 bases, with 24 bases between. CDR3 length: 16 amino acids. CDR3: CASLSTSGTIRYEQYV. CDR3 in DNA: TGTGCCAGCCTTTCCACCTCCGGGACAATTAGATACGAGCAGTACGTC.

V usage is TRBV12-3 or TRBV12-4 and J usage is TRBJ1-6; no firm D call. The CDR3 length is 12 residues. Trimming pared 6 bases from V and 11 bases from J, leaving 11 bases between. CDR3 sequence reads: CASSHGRAPLHF. As DNA, the CDR3 is TGTGCCAGCAGCCACGGCCGGGCACCCCTCCACTTT.

The rearrangement links TRBV29-1 to TRBJ2-1; 8 nucleotides match TRBD1. This CDR3 comprises 12 residues. V lost 6 bases to trimming and J lost 8 bases; unmatched junction nucleotides: 6. The germline CDR1 and CDR2 sequences are SQVTM and ANQGSEA. The CDR3 nucleotides read TGCAGCGTCGACAGGGGCGGTGATGAGCAGTTCTTC. Its protein is CSVDRGGDEQFF.

This clone was detected once. The rearrangement joins TRBV3-1 (or the pseudogene TRBV3-2) to TRBJ2-2, with 10 bases lining up with TRBD2. The length of the CDR3 is 18 residues. V lost 4 bases and J lost 5; bases outside the gene matches: 13. The germline gives CDR1 LGHDT, CDR2 YNNKEL (reference sequence). The CDR3 DNA follows: TGTGCCAGCAGCCCCCGCGGAAGCGGGAGGGCCGGGACCGGGGAGCTGTTTTTT. Amino acid sequence: CASSPRGSGRAGTGELFF.

This rearrangement joins TRBV7-3 to TRBJ2-5, with 9 bases matching TRBD2. Germline CDR1 is SGHTA and CDR2 is FQGTGA. V shed 5 bases and J 4 bases; nucleotides not matched to a gene: 11. The length of the CDR3 is 16 residues. CDR3: CASSPRAGGPGETQYF. The DNA of the CDR3 is TGTGCCAGCAGCCCTAGGGCGGGAGGGCCGGGAGAGACCCAGTACTTC.

The V gene is TRBV3-1 (or the pseudogene TRBV3-2), the J gene TRBJ1-3; no clear D gene. The germline V gene has CDR1 LGHDT and CDR2 YNNKEL (reference sequence). The germline V and J ends were trimmed by 1 base and 4 bases, with 5 bases remaining between them. The CDR3 loop spans 13 amino acids. The CDR3 region has the DNA TGTGCCAGCAGCCAAGCTCCGGGAAACACCATATATTTT. It encodes CASSQAPGNTIYF.

The chain uses TRBV2 and TRBJ1-4; D might be TRBD1 (5 bases). The CDR3 extends over 15 amino acids. Trimming stripped 5 bases from V and 3 bases from J, with 13 bases between. Per germline, CDR1 SNHLY and CDR2 FYNNEI. The CDR3 loop is CASSPGQGSNEKLFF. CDR3 bases: TGTGCCAGCAGTCCAGGCCAGGGATCTAATGAAAAACTGTTTTTT.

This chain links TRBV19 with TRBJ1-2; D gene ambiguous. V was cut by 7 bases and J by 8 bases, with 11 bases left in between. The CDR3 is 11 amino acids. CDR1 and CDR2 from the germline V gene are LNHDA and SQIVND (reference sequence). Here the CDR3 reads CASKRTGGYTF. The CDR3, as DNA: TGTGCCAGTAAGCGGACGGGAGGCTACACCTTC.

The chain couples TRBV18 to TRBJ2-1, with 8 bases matching TRBD1. Trimming took 4 bases from V and 1 from J; bases not matched to a gene: 12. CDR1 KGHSH and CDR2 LQKENI come from the germline V gene. CDR3 length: 18 amino acids. The CDR3 bases are TGTGCCAGCTCACTACTCCCGGGACAGGAGTGGTCCTACAATGAGCAGTTCTTC. Its protein product is CASSLLPGQEWSYNEQFF.